A single sample is the source of the 24 T cell receptor beta chains below, sequenced in a study of T-cell reconstitution after alpha-beta-depleted transplantation in children (dated by TCRdb to about 2016). The label giving this sample's treatment or condition can be read as: allogeneic hematopoietic cell transplantation with graft depleted of TCRalphabeta T cells and CD19 B cells. Receptor libraries were prepared by PCR. The instrument was an Illumina HiSeq 2500. Molecular barcoding was employed in the preparation of TCR libraries, with unique molecular identifiers being used to normalize TCRbeta repertoire quantification. TCRdb ran its own pipeline on the public reads, namely fastp trimming at Q25 and MiXCR clone calling, and kept in-frame beta chains. CDR3 protein sequences are deduplicated, and each keeps its most common genes and DNA. The sample table records 250,000 to 400,000 distinct CDR3 sequences; 23% of these occur just once. The ten largest make up about 10% of the sample.

Sequencing used PBMCs, mostly from graft donor cells, obtained 180 days after TCRalphabeta/CD19-depleted stem cell transplant. The receptors originated from a male patient younger than 18 who had a stem cell transplant for acute lymphoblastic leukemia, so the T cells may come from the graft donor.

V usage is TRBV29-1 and J usage is TRBJ1-1; TRBD1 agrees at 10 bases. The CDR3 loop spans 11 amino acids. The ends lost 6 bases at V and 11 bases at J; junction bases unmatched: 6. Germline V gene data show CDR1 as SQVTM and CDR2 as ANQGSEA. CDR3 residues: CSVRRTGGAFF. For the CDR3, the DNA is TGCAGCGTGCGGAGGACAGGGGGGGCTTTCTTT.

The rearrangement links TRBV6-1 to TRBJ1-3; D not resolved. Between the trimmed V and J ends, which lost 4 bases and 0 bases, there was a span of 13 bases. This CDR3 contains 16 residues. CDR1 is MNHNS, CDR2 SASEGT, per germline. In nucleotides, the CDR3 is TGTGCCAGCAGTGCTCGCCAAGCCTTCTCTGGAAACACCATATATTTT. It yields the protein CASSARQAFSGNTIYF.

The chain carries TRBV11-1 and TRBJ1-5; tentatively, D is TRBD1 (6 bases). The CDR3 is 18 amino acids. Germline values: CDR1 SGHAT, CDR2 FQDESV (reference sequence). The V end lost 5 bases, the J end lost 1 base, and 21 bases lay between the germline ends. The DNA for the CDR3 is TGTGCCAGCAGCGGGGAGACCAGGGGTGGAGTGAGCAATCAGCCCCAGCATTTT. Translated: CASSGETRGGVSNQPQHF.

The chain uses TRBV12-3 or TRBV12-4 and TRBJ1-1; D ambiguous. The germline V and J ends were trimmed by 3 bases and 1 base, with 15 bases remaining between them. This CDR3 comprises 16 residues. The CDR3 region has the DNA TGTGCCAGCAGTTTCTCCGGAGGAGGGAGGAACACTGAAGCTTTCTTT. This codes for CASSFSGGGRNTEAFF.

The chain recombines TRBV20-1 with TRBJ2-1; 11 bases are a match to TRBD2. CDR3 length: 14 amino acids. Per germline, CDR1 DFQATT and CDR2 SNEGSKA (reference sequence). The ends lost 5 bases at V and 8 bases at J; junction bases unmatched: 8. In DNA form, the CDR3 reads TGCAGTGCTTTAGCGGGAGGGAACGGCCATGAGCAGTTCTTC. Amino acids: CSALAGGNGHEQFF.

The chain uses TRBV12-3 or TRBV12-4 and TRBJ2-4; unclear D gene. The CDR3 has 15 amino acids. Trimming stripped 5 bases from V and 4 bases from J, with 15 bases between. The CDR3 DNA follows: TGTGCCAGCAGTCCTGTAGCAACGGTGAAAAACATTCAGTACTTC. Translation: CASSPVATVKNIQYF.

This clonotype was detected a few times. The chain carries TRBV19 and TRBJ2-1; D gene ambiguous. V lost 3 bases, J lost 5 bases, and 14 bases lay in between. In germline, CDR1 is LNHDA, CDR2 SQIVND (reference sequence). The CDR3 is 15 amino acids. The CDR3 region has the DNA TGTGCCAGTAGTATCGGTCACCGTGGTAACAATGAGCAGTTCTTC. As protein: CASSIGHRGNNEQFF.

This clonotype was seen a few times. The CDR3 loop is CASSLASSLPDTQYF. CDR3 DNA sequence: TGTGCCAGCAGCTTAGCTTCCAGTTTGCCAGATACGCAGTATTTT. The chain joins TRBV7-2 to TRBJ2-3; no clear D. CDR1 and CDR2 from the germline V gene are SGHTA and FQGNSA. The CDR3 sequence is 15 residues long. V was pared by 0 bases and J by 4 bases, with 11 bases between.

This clonotype was found a few times. V gene TRBV7-8 combines with J gene TRBJ2-4, with 7 bases identical to TRBD2. Germline loops: CDR1 SGHVS, CDR2 FQNEAQ. The CDR3 has 14 amino acids. The V and J ends lost 4 bases and 6 bases, in that order; junction bases with no gene match: 6. The DNA of the CDR3 is TGTGCCAGCAGCTCTCGGACTAGGCCAAACATTCAGTACTTC. Translated: CASSSRTRPNIQYF.

This clonotype was observed at least ten times. The genes are TRBV12-3 or TRBV12-4 and TRBJ2-5; possible D gene TRBD2, 6 bases. V was trimmed by 7 bases and J by 5 bases, leaving 20 bases between them. The CDR3 has 15 amino acids. The CDR3 coding sequence is TGTGCCAGCACCGGCGGGCTCGGGAGAGGCGAGACCCAGTACTTC. Its protein is CASTGGLGRGETQYF.

In its sample, this clonotype was seen a few times. The chain recombines TRBV5-6 with TRBJ1-4; D gene uncertain. The CDR3 has 14 amino acids. V lost 2 bases and J 4 bases, leaving 9 bases between the germline ends. CDR1 is SGHDT, CDR2 YYEEEE, per germline. In nucleotides, the CDR3 is TGTGCCAGCAGCTTACAAGACCTTAATGAAAAACTGTTTTTT. This codes for CASSLQDLNEKLFF.

A few counts support this clonotype. The rearrangement uses TRBV7-9 and TRBJ2-3; 9 nucleotides align to TRBD2. CDR3 length: 16 residues. V was pared by 3 bases and J by 1 base, with 5 bases of the junction left unmatched. Germline CDR1 reads SEHNR; CDR2 reads FQNEAQ (reference sequence). CDR3 region: CASSLSSGRRTDTQYF. DNA for the CDR3: TGTGCCAGCAGCTTGTCCAGCGGGAGGCGCACAGATACGCAGTATTTT.

The sample holds many counts of this clonotype. The chain uses TRBV20-1 and TRBJ1-6; perhaps TRBD1 as D (6 bases). V was trimmed by 1 base and J by 7 bases, leaving 20 bases between them. Per germline, CDR1 DFQATT and CDR2 SNEGSKA (reference sequence). The CDR3 is made up of 17 amino acids. The CDR3 sequence: CSARAPRGGAPNSPLHF. The CDR3 DNA reads as TGCAGTGCTAGAGCCCCGCGTGGGGGGGCCCCCAATTCACCCCTCCACTTT.

This clonotype was seen repeatedly, ten times or more. The chain links TRBV5-1 to TRBJ2-2; D unresolved. CDR1 is SGHRS and CDR2 is YFSETQ in the germline V gene. With 3 bases removed from V and 4 bases from J, the gap between germline ends came to 7 bases. The CDR3 is 13 residues long. CDR3 in amino acids: CASSSQLTGELFF. The DNA for the CDR3 is TGCGCCAGCAGCTCACAGCTCACCGGGGAGCTGTTTTTT.

J is TRBJ2-1 and V is TRBV11-3; possibly TRBD1 or TRBD2 for D (7 bases each). Germline V gene lookup returns CDR1 SGHNT and CDR2 YENEEA. Trimming removed 8 bases from V and 3 bases from J, with 11 bases in between. This CDR3 spans 13 amino acids. CDR3 region: CASARGGYNEQFF. The CDR3 nucleotides are TGTGCCAGCGCCAGGGGGGGCTACAATGAGCAGTTCTTC. Looking up the rest from reference TRBV11-3 and TRBJ2-1 gives the full variable domain: EAGVVQSPRYKIIEKKQPVAFWCNPISGHNTLYWYLQNLGQGPELLIRYENEEAVDDSQLPKDRFSAERLKGVDSTLKIQPAELGDSAVYLCASARGGYNEQFFGPGTRLTVL.

As concerns this clonotype: This may come from a read error, since a much larger clone is one base off. The chain uses TRBV5-1 and TRBJ2-3; D not certain. The J call may be wrong; the DNA end is better matched by TRBJ1-5. Germline lookup yields CDR1 SGHRS and CDR2 YFSETQ. The CDR3 sequence is 14 residues long. The CDR3 protein is CASSVSGPTDTQHF. The CDR3 DNA is TGCGCCAGCAGCGTTAGCGGGCCCACAGATACGCAGCATTTT.

The CDR3 loop reads CSARAFKLDHNEQFF. In DNA form, the CDR3 reads TGCAGTGCTAGAGCTTTTAAACTAGACCACAATGAGCAGTTCTTC. The chain is built from TRBV20-1 and TRBJ2-1; TRBD2 is a possible D gene (5 bases). The germline gives CDR1 DFQATT, CDR2 SNEGSKA (reference sequence). V lost 1 base to trimming and J lost 5 bases, with 15 bases between them. The CDR3 totals 15 residues.

This chain links TRBV3-1 with TRBJ2-3; no clear D. Germline V gives CDR1 LGHDT, CDR2 YNNKEL (reference sequence). V lost 0 bases, J lost 4 bases, and 14 bases lay in between. The CDR3 length is 16 residues. This CDR3 is CASSQEGAGAADTQYF. CDR3 DNA sequence: TGTGCCAGCAGCCAAGAAGGTGCAGGTGCGGCAGATACGCAGTATTTT.

The chain is built from TRBV7-3 and TRBJ2-1; 16 positions match TRBD2. V lost 4 bases to trimming and J lost 10 bases; unmatched junction nucleotides: 4. Germline lookup yields CDR1 SGHTA and CDR2 FQGTGA. This CDR3 region has 15 residues. CDR3 residues: CASSSGLAGGFEQFF. The CDR3 region has the DNA TGTGCCAGCAGCTCGGGACTAGCGGGAGGGTTCGAGCAGTTCTTC.

This clonotype was observed a few times. The chain employs TRBV15 and TRBJ2-1; TRBD2 agrees at 10 bases. Germline trimming cut 1 base from V and 6 bases from J; bases unmatched to any gene: 15. CDR1 and CDR2 from the germline V gene are LNHNV and YYDKDF (reference sequence). The CDR3 spans 19 residues. CDR3 sequence (DNA): TGTGCCACCAGCAGAGTAAGGTCTTTGGTAGCGGGAGGCCCCAATGAGCAGTTCTTC. Protein product: CATSRVRSLVAGGPNEQFF.

The V call is TRBV5-1, the J call TRBJ2-2, with 7 bases aligning to TRBD2. CDR3 size: 15 residues. V lost 5 bases, J lost 3 bases, and 7 bases stayed unmatched. Germline-derived CDR1 and CDR2 are SGHRS and YFSETQ. DNA of the CDR3: TGCGCCAGCAGTAGGTTTCTAGCGGACACCGGGGAGCTGTTTTTT. This translates into CASSRFLADTGELFF.

The V gene is TRBV9, the J gene TRBJ2-7; D possibly uses TRBD1 or TRBD2 (5 bases each). This CDR3 region has 14 residues. CDR1 and CDR2 from the germline V gene are SGDLS and YYNGEE. V was trimmed by 4 bases and J by 4 bases, leaving 15 bases between them. For the CDR3, the DNA is TGTGCCAGCAGCCCGGCGAGTGGGGGTTACGAGCAGTACTTC. Its protein is CASSPASGGYEQYF.

The CDR3 sequence is CASSRGSLLYEQYF. The CDR3 DNA reads as TGTGCCAGCAGTCGGGGAAGTCTACTCTACGAGCAGTACTTC. This chain joins TRBV27 and TRBJ2-7; weak D call: TRBD2 (5 bases). Looked up from germline, CDR1 is MNHEY and CDR2 is SMNVEV (reference sequence). The CDR3 is made up of 14 amino acids. With 5 bases removed from V and 3 bases from J, the gap between germline ends came to 14 bases.

The table lists this clonotype with a few counts. V usage is TRBV10-3 and J usage is TRBJ2-2, with D perhaps matching TRBD1 or TRBD2 (5 bases each). This CDR3 spans 15 amino acids. The V end lost 6 bases, the J end lost 6 bases, and 17 bases lay between the germline ends. Germline V gene data show CDR1 as ENHRY and CDR2 as SYGVKD. The CDR3 DNA reads TGTGCCATCAGCGCACTGGCCCCGGGGCCCGGGGAGCTGTTTTTT. This codes for CAISALAPGPGELFF.